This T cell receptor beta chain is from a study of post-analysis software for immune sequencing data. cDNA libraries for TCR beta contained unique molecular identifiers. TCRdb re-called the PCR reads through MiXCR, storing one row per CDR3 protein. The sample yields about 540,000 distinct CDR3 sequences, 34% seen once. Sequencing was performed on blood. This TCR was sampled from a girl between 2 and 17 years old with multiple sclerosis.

Here the CDR3 reads CSAPLAGDPDTQYF. The CDR3 bases are TGCAGTGCTCCACTAGCGGGGGACCCAGATACGCAGTATTTT. The V gene is TRBV20-1, the J gene TRBJ2-3; 11 positions match TRBD2. J gave up 4 bases and V 5 bases, and 5 bases lay outside the gene matches. The germline V gene encodes CDR1 DFQATT and CDR2 SNEGSKA (reference sequence). The CDR3 runs to 14 residues.